This TCR beta chain was recorded in a study of human thymus T cells. Here immunoSEQ multiplex PCR was the method, and the copy in TCRdb shows in-frame clones only, minus some. Among 57,000 or so clones listed, 94% were seen once. V lost 4 bases to trimming and J lost 0 bases; unmatched junction nucleotides: 10. CDR1 SGDLS and CDR2 YYNGEE come from the germline V gene. The CDR3 spans 17 residues. Sequencing input: blood. The chain carries TRBV9 and TRBJ2-7; TRBD2 agrees at 10 bases. The receptor comes from a boy under three years old with a congenital heart defect but otherwise immunologically healthy. In DNA form, the CDR3 reads TGTGCCAGCAGCCACCCCCGTAGCGGGGGGACCTCCTACGAGCAGTACTTC. Translating gives CASSHPRSGGTSYEQYF.